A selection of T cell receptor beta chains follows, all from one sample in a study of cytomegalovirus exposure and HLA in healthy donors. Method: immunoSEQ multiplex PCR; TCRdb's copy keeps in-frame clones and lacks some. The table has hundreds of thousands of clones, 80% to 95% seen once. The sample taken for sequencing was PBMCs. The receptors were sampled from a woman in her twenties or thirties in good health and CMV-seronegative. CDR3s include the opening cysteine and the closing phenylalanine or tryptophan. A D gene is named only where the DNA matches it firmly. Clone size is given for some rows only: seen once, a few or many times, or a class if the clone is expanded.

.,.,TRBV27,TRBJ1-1,TGTGCCAGCAGTTTAGGCAACACAAACACTGAAGCTTTCTTT,CASSLGNTNTEAFF
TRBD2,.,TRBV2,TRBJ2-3,TGTGCCAGCAAAGCTAGCGGGAGCGGAGATACGCAGTATTTT,CASKASGSGDTQYF
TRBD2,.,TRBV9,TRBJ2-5,TGTGCCAGCAGCGTAGGGAGTAGCGGGAGTGGCTCGGGAGAGACCCAGTACTTC,CASSVGSSGSGSGETQYF
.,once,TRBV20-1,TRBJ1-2,TGCAGTGCCAGTCGACGCTATGGCTACACCTTC,CSASRRYGYTF
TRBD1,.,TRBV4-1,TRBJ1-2,TGCGCCAGCAGACCGACCGGGACAGCCTATGGCTACACCTTC,CASRPTGTAYGYTF
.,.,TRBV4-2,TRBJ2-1,TGTGCCAGCAGCCAAGAGGGGGGACTCCTCTACAATGAGCAGTTCTTC,CASSQEGGLLYNEQFF
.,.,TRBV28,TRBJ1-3,TGTGCCAGCAACCCCGAACTAGGGGCTGGAAACACCATATATTTT,CASNPELGAGNTIYF
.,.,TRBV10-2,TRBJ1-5,TGCGCCAGCAGAACGGCAGGTCAAAATCAGCCCCAGCATTTT,CASRTAGQNQPQHF
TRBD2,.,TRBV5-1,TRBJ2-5,TGCGCCAGCAGCTGGGGACTAGCGGCTTTCCAAGAGCCCCAGTACTTC,CASSWGLAAFQEPQYF
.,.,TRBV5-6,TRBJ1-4,TGTGCCAGCGGACTGTTAGGGGGTGGGGAAGAAAAACTGTTTTTT,CASGLLGGGEEKLFF
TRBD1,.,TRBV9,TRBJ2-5,TGTGCCAGCAGCGTAGACGGGACAGACCAAGAGACCCAGTACTTC,CASSVDGTDQETQYF
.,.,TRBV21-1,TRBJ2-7,TGTGCCAGCAGCAAAACGCCTAGCGGGAGCGGCGAGCAGTACTTC,CASSKTPSGSGEQYF
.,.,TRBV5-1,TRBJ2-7,TGCGCCAGCAGCTTGGGGGCAGACTACGAGCAGTACTTC,CASSLGADYEQYF
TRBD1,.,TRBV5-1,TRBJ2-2,TGCGCCAGCAGGCGTGGGGACAGGGAGTGGGAGAGGAACACCGGGGAGCTGTTTTTT,CASRRGDREWERNTGELFF
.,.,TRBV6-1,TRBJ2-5,TGTGCCAGCAGTGAAGATTTAACAGGGATCGAGACCCAGTACTTC,CASSEDLTGIETQYF
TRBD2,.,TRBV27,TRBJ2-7,TGTGCCAGCAGTTTGTCTCTAGCGGGAGGCAGCTACGAGCAGTACTTC,CASSLSLAGGSYEQYF
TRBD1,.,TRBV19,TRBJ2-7,TGTGCCAGTAGTATCAGGACAGGGTCCTACGAGCAGTACTTC,CASSIRTGSYEQYF
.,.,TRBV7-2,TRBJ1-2,TGTGCCAGCAGCCAGGGACGGAACTATGGCTACACCTTC,CASSQGRNYGYTF
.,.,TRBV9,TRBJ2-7,TGTGCCAGCAGCTTTCGGGCCTTCTCCTACGAGCAGTACTTC,CASSFRAFSYEQYF
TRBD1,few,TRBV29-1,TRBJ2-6,TGCAGCGTTGTTGGACAGGGGGCTGGGGCCAACGTCCTGACTTTC,CSVVGQGAGANVLTF
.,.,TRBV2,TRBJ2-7,TGTGCCAGCAGTGAAGAGCGGATCGGCTACGAGCAGTACTTC,CASSEERIGYEQYF
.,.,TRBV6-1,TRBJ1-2,TGTGCCAGCAGTGAAATTTTAACCGCTACCCCCAACTATGGCTACACCTTC,CASSEILTATPNYGYTF
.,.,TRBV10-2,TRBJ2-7,TGCGCCAGCAGTGAAGGCGGGTCTACCTACGAGCAGTACTTC,CASSEGGSTYEQYF
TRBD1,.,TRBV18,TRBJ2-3,TGTGCCAGCTCACCACAGGGGGCTGAGGATACGCAGTATTTT,CASSPQGAEDTQYF
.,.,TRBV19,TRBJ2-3,TGTGCCAGTAGTACTAGTCACACAGATACGCAGTATTTT,CASSTSHTDTQYF
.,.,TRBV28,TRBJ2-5,TGTGCCAGCGGGTTTCGAGGGCAGCAAGAGACCCAGTACTTC,CASGFRGQQETQYF
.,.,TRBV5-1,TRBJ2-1,TGCGCCAGCAGCTTGGGGAAGTTTGAGCAGTTCTTC,CASSLGKFEQFF
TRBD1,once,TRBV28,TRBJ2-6,TGTGCCAGCAGTCGACAGGGGGGCTCTGGGGCCAACGTCCTGACTTTC,CASSRQGGSGANVLTF
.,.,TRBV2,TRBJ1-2,TGTGCCAGCAGGGGCCAGGGATCCCCTAACTATGGCTACACCTTC,CASRGQGSPNYGYTF
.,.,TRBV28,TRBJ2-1,TGTGCCAGCAGTAGCCTAATAAGCGGTCCCTCCTACAATGAGCAGTTCTTC,CASSSLISGPSYNEQFF
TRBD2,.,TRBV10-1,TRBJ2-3,TGCGCCAGCAGCCAGCGGGAGATGTCAGATACGCAGTATTTT,CASSQREMSDTQYF